The clone carrying this T cell receptor beta chain was counted between two and nine times. Participants were placed into cohorts based on the clinical history they reported. All recovered Cohort 3 donors got two negative PCRs, got clearance, or saw symptom resolution. The data derive from a study of blood T cell repertoires in COVID-19. Background on the study: PBMCs, B-cell-depleted T cells, or T cells provided the cDNA or gDNA that made up the material.

Per the germline V gene, CDR1 is KGHSH and CDR2 is LQKENI. CDR3 length: 16 residues. V gave up 0 bases and J gave up 3 bases; unmatched junction bases: 3. TCRdb keeps only in-frame clones here, not all; method: immunoSEQ multiplex PCR. The table records more than 200,000 clones, 85% to 90% of them present only once. The chain links TRBV18 to TRBJ2-7; 12 bases are a match to TRBD2. The receptor was derived from a woman aged 50 to 60 who had recovered from COVID-19. Specimen: PBMCs or T cells enriched from blood (not recorded which). The CDR3 bases are TGTGCCAGCTCACCACCGTGGGGACTAGCGGGCTACGAGCAGTACTTC. This translates into CASSPPWGLAGYEQYF.